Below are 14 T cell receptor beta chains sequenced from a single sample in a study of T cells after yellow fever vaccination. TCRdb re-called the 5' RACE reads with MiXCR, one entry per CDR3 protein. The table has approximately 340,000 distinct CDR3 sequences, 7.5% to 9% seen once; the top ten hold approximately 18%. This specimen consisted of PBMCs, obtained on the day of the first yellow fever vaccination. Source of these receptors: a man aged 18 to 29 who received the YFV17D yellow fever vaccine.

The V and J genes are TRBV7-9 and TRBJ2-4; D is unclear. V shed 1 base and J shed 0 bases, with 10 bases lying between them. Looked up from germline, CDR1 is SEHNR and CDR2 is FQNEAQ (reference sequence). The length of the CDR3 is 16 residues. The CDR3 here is CASSLDSWLAKNIQYF. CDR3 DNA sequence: TGTGCCAGCAGCTTAGATTCGTGGCTAGCCAAAAACATTCAGTACTTC.

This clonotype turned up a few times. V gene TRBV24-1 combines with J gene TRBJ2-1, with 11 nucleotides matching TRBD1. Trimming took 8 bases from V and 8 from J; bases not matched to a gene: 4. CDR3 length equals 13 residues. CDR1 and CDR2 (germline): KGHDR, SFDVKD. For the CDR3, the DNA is TGTGCCACCAACGGACAGGGGGCTTATGAGCAGTTCTTC. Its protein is CATNGQGAYEQFF.

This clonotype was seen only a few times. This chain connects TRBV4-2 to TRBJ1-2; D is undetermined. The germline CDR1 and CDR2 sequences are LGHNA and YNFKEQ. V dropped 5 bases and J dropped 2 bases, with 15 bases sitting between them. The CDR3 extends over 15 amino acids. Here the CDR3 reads CASSLSWDGNYGYTF. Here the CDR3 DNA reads TGTGCCAGCAGCTTATCGTGGGATGGAAACTATGGCTACACCTTC.

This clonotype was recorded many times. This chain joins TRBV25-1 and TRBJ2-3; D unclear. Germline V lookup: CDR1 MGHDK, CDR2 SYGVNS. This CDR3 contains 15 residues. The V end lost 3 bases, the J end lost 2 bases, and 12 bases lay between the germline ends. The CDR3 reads CASSEWSEFTDTQYF. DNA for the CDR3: TGTGCCAGCAGTGAGTGGTCAGAGTTCACAGATACGCAGTATTTT.

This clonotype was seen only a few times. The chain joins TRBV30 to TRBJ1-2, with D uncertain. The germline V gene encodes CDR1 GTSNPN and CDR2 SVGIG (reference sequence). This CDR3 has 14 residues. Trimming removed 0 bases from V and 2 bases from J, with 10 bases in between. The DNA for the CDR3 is TGTGCCTGGAGTGTAATCGAGCTGAACTATGGCTACACCTTC. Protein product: CAWSVIELNYGYTF.

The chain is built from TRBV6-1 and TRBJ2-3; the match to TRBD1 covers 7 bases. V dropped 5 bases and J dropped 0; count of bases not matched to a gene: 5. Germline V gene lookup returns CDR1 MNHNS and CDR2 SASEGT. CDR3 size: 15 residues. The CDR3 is CASSRDRVSTDTQYF. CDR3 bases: TGTGCCAGCAGTCGTGACAGGGTTAGCACAGATACGCAGTATTTT.

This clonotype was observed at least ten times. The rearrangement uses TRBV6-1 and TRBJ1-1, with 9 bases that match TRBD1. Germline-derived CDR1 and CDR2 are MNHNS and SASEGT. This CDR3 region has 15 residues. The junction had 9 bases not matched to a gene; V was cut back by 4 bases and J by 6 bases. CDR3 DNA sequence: TGTGCCAGCAGTGTATCACAGGGGGCGGGAGCTGAAGCTTTCTTT. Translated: CASSVSQGAGAEAFF.

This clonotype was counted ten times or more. The CDR3 sequence: CASSFPGADYNTGELFF. The CDR3 DNA reads TGTGCCAGCAGTTTCCCGGGGGCAGATTATAACACCGGGGAGCTGTTTTTT. The J gene is TRBJ2-2, the V gene TRBV6-5; D could derive from TRBD1 or TRBD2 (6 bases each). Trimming left V 4 bases short and J 2 bases short, with 17 bases between. Looked up from germline, CDR1 is MNHEY and CDR2 is SVGAGI. This CDR3 comprises 17 residues.

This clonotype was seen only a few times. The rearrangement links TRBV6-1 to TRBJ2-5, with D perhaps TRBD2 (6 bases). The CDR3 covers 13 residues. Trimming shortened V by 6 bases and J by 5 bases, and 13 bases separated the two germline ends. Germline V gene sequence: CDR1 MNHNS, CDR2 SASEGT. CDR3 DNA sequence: TGTGCCAGCAGCTGGGGGGATTGGGAGACCCAGTACTTC. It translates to CASSWGDWETQYF.

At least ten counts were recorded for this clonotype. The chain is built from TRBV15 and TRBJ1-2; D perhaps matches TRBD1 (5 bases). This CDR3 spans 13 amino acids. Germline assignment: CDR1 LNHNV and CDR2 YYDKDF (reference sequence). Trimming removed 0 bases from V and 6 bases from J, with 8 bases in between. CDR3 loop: CATSRDPGHGYTF. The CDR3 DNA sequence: TGTGCCACCAGCAGAGATCCGGGACATGGCTACACCTTC.

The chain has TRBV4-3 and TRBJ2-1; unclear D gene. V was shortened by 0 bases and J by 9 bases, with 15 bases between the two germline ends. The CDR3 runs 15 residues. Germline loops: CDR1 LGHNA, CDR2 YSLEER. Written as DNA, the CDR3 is TGCGCCAGCAGCCAAGATTGGGCGCGGAGAACTGAGCAGTTCTTC. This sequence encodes CASSQDWARRTEQFF.

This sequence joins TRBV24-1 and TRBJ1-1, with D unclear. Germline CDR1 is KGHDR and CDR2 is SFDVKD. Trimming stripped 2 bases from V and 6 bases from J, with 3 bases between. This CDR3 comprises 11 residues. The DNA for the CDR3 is TGTGCCACCAGTGATTCGTCTGAAGCTTTCTTT. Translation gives CATSDSSEAFF.

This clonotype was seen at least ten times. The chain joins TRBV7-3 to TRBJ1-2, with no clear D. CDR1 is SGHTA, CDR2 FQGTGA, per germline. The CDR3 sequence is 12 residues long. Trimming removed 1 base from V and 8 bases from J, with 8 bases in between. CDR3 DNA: TGTGCCAGCAGCTTAAGCGATAGGGGCTACACCTTC. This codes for CASSLSDRGYTF.

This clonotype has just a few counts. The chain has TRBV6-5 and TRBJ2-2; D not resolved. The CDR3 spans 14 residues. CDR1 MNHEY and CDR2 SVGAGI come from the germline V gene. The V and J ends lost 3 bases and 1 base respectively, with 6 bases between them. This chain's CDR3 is CASSYGRNTGELFF. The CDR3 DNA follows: TGTGCCAGCAGTTATGGAAGGAACACCGGGGAGCTGTTTTTT.